The sequence of this T cell receptor beta chain was determined in a study of Graves' ophthalmopathy and Graves' hyperthyroidism. This clonotype has a count of ten or more. Germline V gene sequence: CDR1 LNHDA, CDR2 SQIVND (reference sequence). The CDR3 loop spans 15 amino acids. V lost 3 bases and J lost 0, with 11 bases in between. RNA transcripts yielded amplified TCR beta CDR3 regions. First-round RT-PCR used HTBI primers; second-round multiplex PCR followed. MiXCR, applied by TCRdb to the multiplex PCR reads, yields one record per CDR3 protein. This table holds more than 150,000 distinct CDR3 sequences, approximately 40% found once.

The J gene is TRBJ1-1, the V gene TRBV19; D not resolved. The sample was peripheral blood. The clonotype originates from a woman aged 40 to 50 with Graves' ophthalmopathy. CDR3 sequence: CASSIDGVLNTEAFF. CDR3 bases: TGTGCCAGTAGTATCGACGGGGTCCTGAACACTGAAGCTTTCTTT. The full variable domain, completed using reference TRBV19 and TRBJ1-1, is DGGITQSPKYLFRKEGQNVTLSCEQNLNHDAMYWYRQDPGQGLRLIYYSQIVNDFQKGDIAEGYSVSREKKESFPLTVTSAQKNPTAFYLCASSIDGVLNTEAFFGQGTRLTVV.